These 17 T cell receptor beta chains originate from one sample sequenced in a study of T-cell memory formation after mild COVID-19. TCRdb re-derived calls from the 5' RACE reads in MiXCR, one entry per CDR3 protein. The sample gives 310,000 or so distinct CDR3 sequences, roughly 15% of which show up once; 22% is in the top ten. The sample comprised PBMCs or a T cell subset sorted from them (not recorded which). Receptors were obtained from a man between 18 and 29 years old who had mild COVID-19 (a few samples of this study predate the infection). Cell type and time point are not known.

This clonotype showed up just a few times. The chain combines TRBV28 with TRBJ1-4, with D perhaps TRBD1 (6 bases). The CDR3 extends over 14 amino acids. The germline V gene has CDR1 MDHEN and CDR2 SYDVKM. The ends were cut back, 8 bases at V and 0 bases at J, with 10 bases in the middle. In nucleotides, the CDR3 is TGTGCCAGCGAGGACAGTGCAACTAATGAAAAACTGTTTTTT. This sequence encodes CASEDSATNEKLFF.

This clonotype has just a few counts. This chain joins TRBV7-2 and TRBJ2-3; 8 nucleotides match TRBD1. Unmatched junction bases numbered 9, after V lost 3 bases and J lost 1 base. Germline V gives CDR1 SGHTA, CDR2 FQGNSA. CDR3 length: 17 amino acids. The CDR3 DNA is TGTGCCAGCAGCTTTCTCAGGGGGCAGACCGGCACAGATACGCAGTATTTT. The encoded protein is CASSFLRGQTGTDTQYF.

This clonotype has a count of ten or more. The J gene is TRBJ2-7, the V gene TRBV5-1; D remains unclear. Germline-derived CDR1 and CDR2 are SGHRS and YFSETQ. This CDR3 is 13 amino acids long. The V end lost 1 base, the J end lost 1 base, and 6 bases lay between the germline ends. The CDR3 DNA is TGCGCCAGCAGCTTGCGTGGATCCTACGAGCAGTACTTC. Its protein product is CASSLRGSYEQYF.

The V and J genes are TRBV7-8 and TRBJ2-1, with D uncertain. Germline V CDR1 and CDR2: SGHVS, FQNEAQ. The CDR3 length is 13 residues. V gave up 1 base and J gave up 3 bases, with 4 bases separating them. The CDR3 is CASSLEVYNEQFF. As DNA, the CDR3 is TGTGCCAGCAGCTTAGAGGTCTACAATGAGCAGTTCTTC.

V is TRBV4-1 and J is TRBJ1-5; a possible D gene is TRBD1 (5 bases). The CDR3 sequence is 15 residues long. CDR1 and CDR2 (germline): MGHRA, YSYEKL. Trimming took 6 bases from V and 6 from J, leaving 18 bases between them. CDR3 DNA sequence: TGCGCCAGCAGAAAGAGGCCGCAGGGTGGTCAGCCCCAGCATTTT. Residues: CASRKRPQGGQPQHF.

The rearrangement joins TRBV5-1 to TRBJ1-2; TRBD1 agrees at 7 bases. CDR1 and CDR2 (germline): SGHRS, YFSETQ. The CDR3 is 13 amino acids. The J segment lost 1 base and the V segment lost 5 bases, leaving 2 bases of the junction unmatched. CDR3 protein: CASRGTDNYGYTF. CDR3 nucleotides: TGCGCCAGCAGGGGGACAGATAACTATGGCTACACCTTC.

In this sample, this clonotype turned up many times. CDR3 sequence: CSANARGDPYNEQFF. The CDR3 DNA sequence: TGCAGTGCCAATGCCAGGGGGGATCCCTACAATGAGCAGTTCTTC. The chain carries TRBV20-1 and TRBJ2-1; D possibly corresponds to TRBD1 (7 bases). This CDR3 comprises 15 residues. Germline values: CDR1 DFQATT, CDR2 SNEGSKA (reference sequence). V was clipped by 6 bases and J by 2 bases, with 17 bases between them.

This clonotype has just a few counts. The CDR3 bases are TGTGCCAGCAGTGAGGGGACAGATAATTCACCCCTCCACTTT. It encodes CASSEGTDNSPLHF. The chain recombines TRBV2 with TRBJ1-6, with TRBD1 matching over 7 bases. Germline V gene lookup returns CDR1 SNHLY and CDR2 FYNNEI. The CDR3 runs 14 residues. Trimming removed 3 bases from V and 5 bases from J; junction bases left unmatched: 1.

V is TRBV12-3 or TRBV12-4 and J is TRBJ1-2; the match to TRBD1 covers 7 bases. The CDR3 totals 15 residues. Trimming removed 6 bases from V and 0 bases from J; junction bases left unmatched: 7. The CDR3 nucleotides read TGTGCCAGCAGCAGCAGGGGACAGCCTAACTATGGCTACACCTTC. Translation gives CASSSRGQPNYGYTF.

This clonotype was seen a handful of times. The V and J genes are TRBV5-5 and TRBJ2-2; TRBD2 aligns across 16 bases. V was pared by 3 bases and J by 5 bases, with 10 bases of the junction left unmatched. The germline gives CDR1 SGHKS, CDR2 YYEKEE (reference sequence). The CDR3 runs to 19 residues. The chain's CDR3 is CASSSGTSGGAQSTGELFF. DNA for the CDR3: TGTGCCAGCAGCTCCGGGACTAGCGGGGGGGCGCAGTCGACCGGGGAGCTGTTTTTT.

The rearrangement uses TRBV6-1 and TRBJ1-1; TRBD1 matches 8 bases. Germline V gene data show CDR1 as MNHNS and CDR2 as SASEGT. With 7 bases clipped from V and 1 base from J, the junction kept 5 bases outside the gene matches. The CDR3 length is 14 residues. The CDR3 DNA reads TGTGCCAGCACCCTGGACAGGGCGAACACTGAAGCTTTCTTT. Its protein is CASTLDRANTEAFF.

This clonotype was detected only a few times. The V call is TRBV20-1, the J call TRBJ1-5; possible D gene TRBD1, 5 bases. With 0 bases removed from V and 3 bases from J, the gap between germline ends came to 18 bases. Germline V lookup: CDR1 DFQATT, CDR2 SNEGSKA (reference sequence). CDR3 length: 17 residues. The CDR3 protein is CSARDPRNGGYNQPQHF. The CDR3 region has the DNA TGCAGTGCTAGAGATCCCAGGAACGGGGGGTACAATCAGCCCCAGCATTTT.

This clonotype was observed a handful of times. The rearrangement joins TRBV7-2 to TRBJ2-2; D not resolved. This CDR3 is 13 amino acids long. Deletions cut 4 bases from V and 8 bases from J, with 11 bases between. The germline gives CDR1 SGHTA, CDR2 FQGNSA. CDR3 in amino acids: CASSSDPGGELFF. CDR3 coding DNA: TGTGCCAGCAGCTCCGACCCTGGGGGGGAGCTGTTTTTT.

The chain couples TRBV7-8 to TRBJ2-7; 8 nucleotides agree with TRBD1. Germline V lookup: CDR1 SGHVS, CDR2 FQNEAQ. This CDR3 region has 14 residues. CDR3 sequence reads: CSSSPGQGRYEQYV. The CDR3 bases are TGTTCCAGCAGCCCCGGACAGGGAAGGTACGAGCAGTACGTC.

This clonotype has more than one count but fewer than ten. The chain has TRBV5-5 and TRBJ2-3; D is possibly TRBD1 or TRBD2 (6 bases each). Germline CDR1 reads SGHKS; CDR2 reads YYEKEE (reference sequence). V gave up 3 bases and J gave up 6 bases, with 14 bases separating them. This CDR3 is built from 14 residues. The CDR3, as DNA: TGTGCCAGCAGCTCCCTTGGGGGGCTGGATACGCAGTATTTT. Translated: CASSSLGGLDTQYF.

This clonotype was found once. The gene calls are TRBV7-3 and TRBJ2-3; 10 bases align to TRBD1. The length of the CDR3 is 14 residues. Unmatched junction bases numbered 5, after V lost 5 bases and J lost 6 bases. Germline V gives CDR1 SGHTA, CDR2 FQGTGA. The CDR3 protein is CASSPGTGEDTQYF. The CDR3, as DNA: TGTGCCAGCAGCCCAGGGACAGGGGAGGATACGCAGTATTTT.

This clonotype occurred many times. The V call is TRBV5-1, the J call TRBJ2-7; 8 positions agree with TRBD1. The junction had 7 bases not matched to a gene; V was cut back by 3 bases and J by 5 bases. CDR3 length equals 14 residues. Germline V lookup: CDR1 SGHRS, CDR2 YFSETQ. The CDR3 reads CASSYGTGGHEQYF. The CDR3 DNA is TGCGCCAGCAGCTACGGGACAGGTGGCCACGAGCAGTACTTC.